This T cell receptor beta chain was identified in a study of T cell responses to AZD1222 COVID-19 vaccine. Findings and limits, study-wide: Unmutated variant regions are reportedly targeted by nearly half of spike-specific TCRs.

This CDR3 is 14 amino acids long. V was trimmed by 4 bases and J by 1 base, leaving 11 bases between them. Germline assignment: CDR1 LNHDA and CDR2 SQIVND (reference sequence). This table comes from immunoSEQ multiplex PCR, and its TCRdb copy is limited to in-frame clones, with some not included. The repertoire holds under 60,000 clones, with roughly four fifths as singletons. With respect to this clone: No antigen is known for it.

The chain recombines TRBV19 with TRBJ2-7; possible D gene TRBD2, 5 bases. The source of this sequence is an adult in good health. Here the sequenced sample was peripheral blood, taken on day 0 of AZD1222 vaccination. The CDR3 sequence is CASSNAGRSYEQYF. The CDR3 DNA is TGTGCCAGTAGTAACGCGGGTAGATCCTACGAGCAGTACTTC.